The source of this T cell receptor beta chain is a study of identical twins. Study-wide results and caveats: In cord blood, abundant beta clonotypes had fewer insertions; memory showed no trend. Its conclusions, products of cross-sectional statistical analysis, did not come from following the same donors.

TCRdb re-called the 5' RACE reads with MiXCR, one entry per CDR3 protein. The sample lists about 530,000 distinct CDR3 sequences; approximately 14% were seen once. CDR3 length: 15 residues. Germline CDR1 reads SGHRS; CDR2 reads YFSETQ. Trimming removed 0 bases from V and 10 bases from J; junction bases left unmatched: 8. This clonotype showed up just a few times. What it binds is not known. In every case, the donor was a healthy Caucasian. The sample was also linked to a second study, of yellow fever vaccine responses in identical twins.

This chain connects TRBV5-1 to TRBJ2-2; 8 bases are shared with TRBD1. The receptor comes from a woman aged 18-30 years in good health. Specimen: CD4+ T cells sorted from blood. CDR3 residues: CASSLVSLGQEELFF. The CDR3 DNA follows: TGCGCCAGCAGCTTGGTATCGTTGGGACAGGAGGAGCTGTTTTTT. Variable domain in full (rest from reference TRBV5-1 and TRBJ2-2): KAGVTQTPRYLIKTRGQQVTLSCSPISGHRSVSWYQQTPGQGLQFLFEYFSETQRNKGNFPGRFSGRQFSNSRSEMNVSTLELGDSALYLCASSLVSLGQEELFFGEGSRLTVL.